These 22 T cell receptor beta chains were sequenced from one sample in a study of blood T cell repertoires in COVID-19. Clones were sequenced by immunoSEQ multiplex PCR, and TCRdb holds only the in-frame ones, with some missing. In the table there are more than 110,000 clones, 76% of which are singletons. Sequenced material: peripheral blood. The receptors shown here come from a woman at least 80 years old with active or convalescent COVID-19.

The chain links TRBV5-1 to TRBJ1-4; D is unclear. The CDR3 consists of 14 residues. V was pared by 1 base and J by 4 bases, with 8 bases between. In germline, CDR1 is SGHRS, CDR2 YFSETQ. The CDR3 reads CASSLSVSNEKLFF. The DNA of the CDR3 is TGCGCCAGCAGCTTGTCTGTGAGTAATGAAAAACTGTTTTTT.

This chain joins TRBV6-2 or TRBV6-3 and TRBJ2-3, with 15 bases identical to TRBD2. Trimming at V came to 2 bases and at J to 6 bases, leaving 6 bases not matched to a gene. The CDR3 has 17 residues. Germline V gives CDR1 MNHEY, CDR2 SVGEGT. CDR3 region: CASSYQRTSGGVDTQYF. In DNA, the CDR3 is TGTGCCAGCAGTTACCAAAGGACTAGCGGGGGGGTTGATACGCAGTATTTT.

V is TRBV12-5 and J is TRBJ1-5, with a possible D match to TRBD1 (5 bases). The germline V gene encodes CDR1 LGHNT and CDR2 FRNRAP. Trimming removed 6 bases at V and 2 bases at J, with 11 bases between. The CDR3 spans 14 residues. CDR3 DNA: TGTGCTAGTGGCGTCACGGGGGGCAATCAGCCCCAGCATTTT. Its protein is CASGVTGGNQPQHF. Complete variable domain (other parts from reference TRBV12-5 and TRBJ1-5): DARVTQTPRHKVTEMGQEVTMRCQPILGHNTVFWYRQTMMQGLELLAYFRNRAPLDDSGMPKDRFSAEMPDATLATLKIQPSEPRDSAVYFCASGVTGGNQPQHFGDGTRLSIL.

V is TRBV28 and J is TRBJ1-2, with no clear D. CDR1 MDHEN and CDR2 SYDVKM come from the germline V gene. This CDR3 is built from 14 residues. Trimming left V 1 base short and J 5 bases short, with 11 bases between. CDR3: CASSLSMMRYGYTF. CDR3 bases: TGTGCCAGCAGTTTATCTATGATGCGATATGGCTACACCTTC.

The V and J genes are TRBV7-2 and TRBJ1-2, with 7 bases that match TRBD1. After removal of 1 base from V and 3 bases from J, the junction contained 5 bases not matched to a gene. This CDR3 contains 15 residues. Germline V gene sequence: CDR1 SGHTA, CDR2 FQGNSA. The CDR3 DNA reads TGTGCCAGCAGCTTAGAGAGGGGGCCCCACTATGGCTACACCTTC. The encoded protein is CASSLERGPHYGYTF.

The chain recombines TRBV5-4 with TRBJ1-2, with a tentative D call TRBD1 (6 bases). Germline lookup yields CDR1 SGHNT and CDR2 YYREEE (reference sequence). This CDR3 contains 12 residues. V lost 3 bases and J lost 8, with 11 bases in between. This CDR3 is CASSSYRAGYTF. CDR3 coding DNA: TGTGCCAGCAGCTCCTACAGGGCCGGCTACACCTTC.

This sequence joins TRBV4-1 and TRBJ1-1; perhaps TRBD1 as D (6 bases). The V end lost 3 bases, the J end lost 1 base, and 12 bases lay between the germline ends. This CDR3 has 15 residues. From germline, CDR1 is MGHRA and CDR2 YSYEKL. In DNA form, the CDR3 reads TGCGCCAGCAGCCAGGGGTGGGGACAGAACACTGAAGCTTTCTTT. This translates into CASSQGWGQNTEAFF.

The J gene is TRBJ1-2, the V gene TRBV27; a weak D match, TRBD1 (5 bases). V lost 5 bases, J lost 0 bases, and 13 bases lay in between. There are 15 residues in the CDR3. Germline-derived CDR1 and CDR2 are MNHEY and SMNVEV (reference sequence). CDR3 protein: CASSLQGLANYGYTF. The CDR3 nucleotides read TGTGCCAGCAGTCTCCAGGGTCTAGCTAACTATGGCTACACCTTC.

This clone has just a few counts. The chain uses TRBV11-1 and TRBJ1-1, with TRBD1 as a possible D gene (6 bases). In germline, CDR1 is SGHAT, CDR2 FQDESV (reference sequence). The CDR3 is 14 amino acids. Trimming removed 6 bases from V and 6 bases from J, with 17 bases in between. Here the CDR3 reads CASRLGASRAEAFF. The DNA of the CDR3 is TGTGCCAGCAGATTGGGGGCCAGTCGGGCTGAAGCTTTCTTT.

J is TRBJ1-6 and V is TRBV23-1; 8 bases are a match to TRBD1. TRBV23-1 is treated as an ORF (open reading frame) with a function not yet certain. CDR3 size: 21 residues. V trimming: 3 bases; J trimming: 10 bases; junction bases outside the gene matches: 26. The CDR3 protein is CASSHFSPGQGRGGTRSPLHF. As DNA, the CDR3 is TGCGCCAGCAGTCATTTTTCTCCTGGACAGGGCAGGGGAGGTACACGCTCACCCCTCCACTTT.

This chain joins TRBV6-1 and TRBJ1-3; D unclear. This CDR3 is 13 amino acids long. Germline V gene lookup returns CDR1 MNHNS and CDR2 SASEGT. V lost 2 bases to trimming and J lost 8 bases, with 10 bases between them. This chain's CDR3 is CASSEISGYTIYF. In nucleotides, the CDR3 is TGTGCCAGCAGTGAAATTTCAGGATACACCATATATTTT.

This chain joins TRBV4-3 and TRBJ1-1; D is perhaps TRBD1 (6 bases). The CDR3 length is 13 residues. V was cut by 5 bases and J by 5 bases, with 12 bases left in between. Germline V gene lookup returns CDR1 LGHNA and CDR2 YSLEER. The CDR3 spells CASSYEGGTEAFF. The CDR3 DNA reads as TGCGCCAGCAGCTACGAGGGGGGGACTGAAGCTTTCTTT.

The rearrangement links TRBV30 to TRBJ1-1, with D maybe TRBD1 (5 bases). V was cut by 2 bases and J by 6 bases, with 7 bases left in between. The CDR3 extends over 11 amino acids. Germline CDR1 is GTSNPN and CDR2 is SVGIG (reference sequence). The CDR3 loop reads CAWSQGAEAFF. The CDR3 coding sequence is TGTGCCTGGAGTCAGGGTGCTGAAGCTTTCTTT.

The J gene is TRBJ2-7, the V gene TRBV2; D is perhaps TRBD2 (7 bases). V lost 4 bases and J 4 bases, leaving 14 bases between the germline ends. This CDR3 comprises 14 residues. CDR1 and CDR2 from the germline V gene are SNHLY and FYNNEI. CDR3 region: CASSVGGGAYEQYF. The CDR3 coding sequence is TGTGCCAGCAGTGTGGGTGGGGGGGCGTACGAGCAGTACTTC.

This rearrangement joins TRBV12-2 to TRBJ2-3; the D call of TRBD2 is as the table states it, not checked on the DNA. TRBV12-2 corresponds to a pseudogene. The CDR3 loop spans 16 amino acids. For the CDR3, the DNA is TGTGCAAGTCGCTTAGCGTTACTAGGCGGCACAGATACGCAGTATTTT. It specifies CASRLALLGGTDTQYF.

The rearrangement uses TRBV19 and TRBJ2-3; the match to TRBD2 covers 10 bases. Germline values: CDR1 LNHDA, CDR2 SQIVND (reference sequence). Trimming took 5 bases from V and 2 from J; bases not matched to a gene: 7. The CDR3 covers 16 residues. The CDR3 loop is CASSPSGGDYTDTQYF. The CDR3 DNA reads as TGTGCCAGTAGTCCCAGCGGGGGGGATTACACAGATACGCAGTATTTT.

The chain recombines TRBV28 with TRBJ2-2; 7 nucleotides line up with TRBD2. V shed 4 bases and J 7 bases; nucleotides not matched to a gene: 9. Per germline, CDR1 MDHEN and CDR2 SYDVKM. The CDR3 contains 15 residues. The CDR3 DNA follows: TGTGCCAGCAGTTCCCCGGTGGGGGGGGGCGGGGAGCTGTTTTTT. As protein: CASSSPVGGGGELFF.

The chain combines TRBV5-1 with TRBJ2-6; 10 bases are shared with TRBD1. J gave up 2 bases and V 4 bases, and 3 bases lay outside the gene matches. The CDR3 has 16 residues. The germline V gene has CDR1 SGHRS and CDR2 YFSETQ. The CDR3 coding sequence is TGCGCCAGCAGCCTGACAGGGGGCGCTGGGGCCAACGTCCTGACTTTC. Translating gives CASSLTGGAGANVLTF. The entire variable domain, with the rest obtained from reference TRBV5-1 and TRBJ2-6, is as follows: KAGVTQTPRYLIKTRGQQVTLSCSPISGHRSVSWYQQTPGQGLQFLFEYFSETQRNKGNFPGRFSGRQFSNSRSEMNVSTLELGDSALYLCASSLTGGAGANVLTFGAGSRLTVL.

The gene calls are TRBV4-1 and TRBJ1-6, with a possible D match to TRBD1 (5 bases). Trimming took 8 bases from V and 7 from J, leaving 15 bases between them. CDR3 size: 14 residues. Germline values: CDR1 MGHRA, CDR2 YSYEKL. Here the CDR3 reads CASGAAGGNSPLHF. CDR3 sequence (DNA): TGCGCCAGCGGGGCCGCCGGGGGAAATTCACCCCTCCACTTT.

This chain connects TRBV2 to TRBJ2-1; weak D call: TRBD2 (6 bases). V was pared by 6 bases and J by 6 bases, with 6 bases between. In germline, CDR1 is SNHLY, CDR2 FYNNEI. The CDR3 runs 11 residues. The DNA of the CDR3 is TGTGCCAGCAGGGGGGGCAATGAGCAGTTCTTC. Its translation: CASRGGNEQFF.

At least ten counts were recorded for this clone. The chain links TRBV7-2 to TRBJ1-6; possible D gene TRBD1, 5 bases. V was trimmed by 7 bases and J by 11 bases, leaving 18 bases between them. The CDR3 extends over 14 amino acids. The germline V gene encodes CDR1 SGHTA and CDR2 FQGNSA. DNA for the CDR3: TGTGCCAGCAATGGGGGGACTAGGGGAGCACCCCTCCACTTT. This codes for CASNGGTRGAPLHF.

The CDR3, as DNA: TGTGCCAGCAGCCAAATAAAGACTATGATAGGGTCCGGGGAGCTGTTTTTT. Protein: CASSQIKTMIGSGELFF. The chain has TRBV3-1 (or the pseudogene TRBV3-2) and TRBJ2-2, with a possible D match to TRBD2 (5 bases). There are 17 residues in the CDR3. V was cut by 2 bases and J by 6 bases, with 19 bases left in between. The germline V gene encodes CDR1 LGHDT and CDR2 YNNKEL (reference sequence).